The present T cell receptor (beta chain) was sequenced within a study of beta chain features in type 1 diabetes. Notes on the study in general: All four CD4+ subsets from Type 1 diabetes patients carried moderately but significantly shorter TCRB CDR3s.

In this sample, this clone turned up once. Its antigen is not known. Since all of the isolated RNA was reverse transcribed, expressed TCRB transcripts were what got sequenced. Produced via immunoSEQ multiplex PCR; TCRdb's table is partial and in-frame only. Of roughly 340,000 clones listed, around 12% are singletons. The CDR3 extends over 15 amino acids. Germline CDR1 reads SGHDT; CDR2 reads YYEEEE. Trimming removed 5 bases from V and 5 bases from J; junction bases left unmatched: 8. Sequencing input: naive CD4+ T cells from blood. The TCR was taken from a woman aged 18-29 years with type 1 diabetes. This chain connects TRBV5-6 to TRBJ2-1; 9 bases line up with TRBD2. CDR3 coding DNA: TGTGCCAGCAGGCGGCGGGGGGGCCTGGACAATGAGCAGTTCTTC. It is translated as CASRRRGGLDNEQFF.